This T cell receptor beta chain was identified in a study of identical twins. Germline V CDR1 and CDR2: MGHDK, SYGVNS. V gave up 5 bases and J gave up 6 bases; unmatched junction bases: 3. The CDR3 is made up of 13 amino acids. A single record per CDR3 protein comes from TCRdb applying MiXCR to the 5' RACE reads. The sample lists 420,000 or so distinct CDR3 sequences; around 20% were seen once. The TCR was taken from a man aged 50-60 years in good health. The chain combines TRBV25-1 with TRBJ1-5, with 8 bases identical to TRBD1. Sequenced: naive T cells sorted from blood. The chain's CDR3 is CASSSGGGQPQHF. The CDR3 DNA sequence: TGTGCCAGCAGTTCAGGGGGCGGTCAGCCCCAGCATTTT.